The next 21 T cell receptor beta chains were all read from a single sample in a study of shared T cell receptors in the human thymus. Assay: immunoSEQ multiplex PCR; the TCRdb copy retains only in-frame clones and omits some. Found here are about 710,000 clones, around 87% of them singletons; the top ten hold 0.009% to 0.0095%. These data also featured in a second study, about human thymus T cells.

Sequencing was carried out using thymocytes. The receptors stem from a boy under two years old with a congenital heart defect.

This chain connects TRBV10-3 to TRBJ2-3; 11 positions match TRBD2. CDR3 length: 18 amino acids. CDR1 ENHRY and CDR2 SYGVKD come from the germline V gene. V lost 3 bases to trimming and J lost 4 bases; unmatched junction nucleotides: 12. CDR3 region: CAISDVLAGAIFADTQYF. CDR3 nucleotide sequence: TGTGCCATCAGTGATGTACTAGCGGGGGCGATTTTTGCAGATACGCAGTATTTT.

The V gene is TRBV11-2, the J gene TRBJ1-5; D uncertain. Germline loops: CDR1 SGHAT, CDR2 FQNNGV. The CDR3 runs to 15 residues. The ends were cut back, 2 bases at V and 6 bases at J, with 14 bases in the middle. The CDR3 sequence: CASSLRSTRGQPQHF. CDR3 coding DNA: TGTGCCAGCAGCTTAAGGTCCACTCGGGGTCAGCCCCAGCATTTT.

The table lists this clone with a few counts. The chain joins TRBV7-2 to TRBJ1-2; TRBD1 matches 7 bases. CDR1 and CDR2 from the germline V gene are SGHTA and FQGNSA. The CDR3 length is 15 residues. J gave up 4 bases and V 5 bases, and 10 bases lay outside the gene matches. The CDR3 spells CASSQGQPWIYGYTF. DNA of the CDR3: TGTGCCAGCAGCCAGGGACAGCCTTGGATCTATGGCTACACCTTC.

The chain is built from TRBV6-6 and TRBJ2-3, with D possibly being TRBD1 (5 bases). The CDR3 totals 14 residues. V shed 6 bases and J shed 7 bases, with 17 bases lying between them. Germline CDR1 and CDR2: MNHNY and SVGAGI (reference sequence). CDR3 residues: CASSYSLTANTQYF. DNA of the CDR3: TGTGCCAGCAGCTACAGCTTGACAGCTAATACGCAGTATTTT.

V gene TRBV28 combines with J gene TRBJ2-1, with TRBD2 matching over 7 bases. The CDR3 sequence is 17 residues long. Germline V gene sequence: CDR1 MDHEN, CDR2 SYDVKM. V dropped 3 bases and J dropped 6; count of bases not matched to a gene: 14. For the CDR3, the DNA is TGTGCCAGCAGTTTTCGTCTCAAGCGGGGCCCCCTCAATGAGCAGTTCTTC. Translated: CASSFRLKRGPLNEQFF. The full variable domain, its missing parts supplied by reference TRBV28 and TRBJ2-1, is DVKVTQSSRYLVKRTGEKVFLECVQDMDHENMFWYRQDPGLGLRLIYFSYDVKMKEKGDIPEGYSVSREKKERFSLILESASTNQTSMYLCASSFRLKRGPLNEQFFGPGTRLTVL.

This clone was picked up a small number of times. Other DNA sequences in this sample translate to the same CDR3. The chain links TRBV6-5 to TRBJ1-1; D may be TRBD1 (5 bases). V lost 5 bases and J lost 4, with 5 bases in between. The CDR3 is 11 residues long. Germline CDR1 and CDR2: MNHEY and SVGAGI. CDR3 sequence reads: CASSGATEAFF. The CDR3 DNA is TGTGCCAGCAGTGGGGCCACTGAAGCTTTCTTT.

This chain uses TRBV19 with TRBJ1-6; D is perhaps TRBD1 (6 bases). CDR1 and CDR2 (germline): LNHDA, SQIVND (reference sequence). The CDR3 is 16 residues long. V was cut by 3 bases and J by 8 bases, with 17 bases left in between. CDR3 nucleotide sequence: TGTGCCAGTAGTATCAACCGGGACATTGAACATTCACCCCTCCACTTT. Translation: CASSINRDIEHSPLHF.

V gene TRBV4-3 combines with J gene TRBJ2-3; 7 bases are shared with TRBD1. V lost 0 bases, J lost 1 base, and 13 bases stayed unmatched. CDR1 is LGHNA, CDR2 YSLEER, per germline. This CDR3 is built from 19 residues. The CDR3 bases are TGCGCCAGCAGCCAAGATCCGGTGAGGGACAGTACTCGCACAGATACGCAGTATTTT. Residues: CASSQDPVRDSTRTDTQYF.

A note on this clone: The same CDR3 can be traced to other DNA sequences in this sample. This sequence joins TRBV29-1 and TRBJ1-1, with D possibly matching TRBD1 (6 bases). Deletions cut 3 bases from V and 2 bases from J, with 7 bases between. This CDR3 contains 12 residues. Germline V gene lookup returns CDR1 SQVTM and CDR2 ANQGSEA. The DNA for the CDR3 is TGCAGCGTTGACAGGGGAAACACTGAAGCTTTCTTT. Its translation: CSVDRGNTEAFF. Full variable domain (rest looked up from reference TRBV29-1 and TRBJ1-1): SAVISQKPSRDICQRGTSLTIQCQVDSQVTMMFWYRQQPGQSLTLIATANQGSEATYESGFVIDKFPISRPNLTFSTLTVSNMSPEDSSIYLCSVDRGNTEAFFGQGTRLTVV.

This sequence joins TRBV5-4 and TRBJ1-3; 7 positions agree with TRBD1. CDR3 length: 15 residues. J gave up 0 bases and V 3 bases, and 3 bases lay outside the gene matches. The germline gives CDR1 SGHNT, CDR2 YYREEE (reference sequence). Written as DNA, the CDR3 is TGTGCCAGCAGCTCGGACAGGAGCTCTGGAAACACCATATATTTT. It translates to CASSSDRSSGNTIYF.

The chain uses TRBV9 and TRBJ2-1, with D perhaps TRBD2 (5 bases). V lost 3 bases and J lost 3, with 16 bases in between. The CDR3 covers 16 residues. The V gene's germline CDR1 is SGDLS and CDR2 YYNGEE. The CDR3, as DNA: TGTGCCAGCAGCGAAAAGTCTAGCTCCCTCTACAATGAGCAGTTCTTC. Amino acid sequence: CASSEKSSSLYNEQFF.

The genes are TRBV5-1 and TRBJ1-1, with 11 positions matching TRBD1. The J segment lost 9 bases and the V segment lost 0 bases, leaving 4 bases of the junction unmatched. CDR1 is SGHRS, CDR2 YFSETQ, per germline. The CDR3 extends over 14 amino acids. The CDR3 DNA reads TGCGCCAGCAGCTTGGAAGGGACAGGGGGGAAAGCTTTCTTT. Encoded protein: CASSLEGTGGKAFF. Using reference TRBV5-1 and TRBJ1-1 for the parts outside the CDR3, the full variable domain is KAGVTQTPRYLIKTRGQQVTLSCSPISGHRSVSWYQQTPGQGLQFLFEYFSETQRNKGNFPGRFSGRQFSNSRSEMNVSTLELGDSALYLCASSLEGTGGKAFFGQGTRLTVV.

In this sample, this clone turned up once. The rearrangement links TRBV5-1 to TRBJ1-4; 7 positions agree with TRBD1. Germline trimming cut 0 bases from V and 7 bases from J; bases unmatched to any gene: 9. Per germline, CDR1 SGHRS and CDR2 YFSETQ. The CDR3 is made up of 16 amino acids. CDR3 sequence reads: CASSLEAGGGGEKLFF. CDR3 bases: TGCGCCAGCAGCTTGGAGGCAGGGGGAGGAGGTGAAAAACTGTTTTTT. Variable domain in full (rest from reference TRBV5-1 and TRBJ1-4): KAGVTQTPRYLIKTRGQQVTLSCSPISGHRSVSWYQQTPGQGLQFLFEYFSETQRNKGNFPGRFSGRQFSNSRSEMNVSTLELGDSALYLCASSLEAGGGGEKLFFGSGTQLSVL.

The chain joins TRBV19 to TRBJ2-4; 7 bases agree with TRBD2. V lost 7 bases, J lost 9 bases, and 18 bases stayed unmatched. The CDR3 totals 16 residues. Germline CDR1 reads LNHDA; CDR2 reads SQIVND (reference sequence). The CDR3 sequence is CASTASRGGDESIQYF. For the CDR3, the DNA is TGTGCCAGTACCGCCTCACGGGGAGGGGATGAGAGCATTCAGTACTTC.

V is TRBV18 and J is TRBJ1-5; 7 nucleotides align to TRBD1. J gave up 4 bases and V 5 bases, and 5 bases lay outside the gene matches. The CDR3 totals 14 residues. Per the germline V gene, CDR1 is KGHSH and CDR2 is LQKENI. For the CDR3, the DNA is TGTGCCAGCTCAACCGGGACAGAAAATCAGCCCCAGCATTTT. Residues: CASSTGTENQPQHF. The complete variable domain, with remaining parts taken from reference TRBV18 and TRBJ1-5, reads NAGVMQNPRHLVRRRGQEARLRCSPMKGHSHVYWYRQLPEEGLKFMVYLQKENIIDESGMPKERFSAEFPKEGPSILRIQQVVRGDSAAYFCASSTGTENQPQHFGDGTRLSIL.

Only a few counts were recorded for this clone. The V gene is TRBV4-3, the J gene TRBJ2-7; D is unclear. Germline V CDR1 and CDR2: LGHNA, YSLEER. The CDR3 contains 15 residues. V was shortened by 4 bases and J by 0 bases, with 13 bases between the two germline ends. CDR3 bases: TGCGCCAGCAGCCCAGTCAAAGCGAGCTCCTACGAGCAGTACTTC. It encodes CASSPVKASSYEQYF.

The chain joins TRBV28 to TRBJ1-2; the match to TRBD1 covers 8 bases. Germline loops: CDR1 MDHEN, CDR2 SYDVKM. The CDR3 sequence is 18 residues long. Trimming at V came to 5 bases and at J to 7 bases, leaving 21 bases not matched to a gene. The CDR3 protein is CASSPPAPSGTGPCGYTF. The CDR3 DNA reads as TGTGCCAGCAGTCCACCGGCCCCGTCCGGGACAGGCCCGTGTGGCTACACCTTC.

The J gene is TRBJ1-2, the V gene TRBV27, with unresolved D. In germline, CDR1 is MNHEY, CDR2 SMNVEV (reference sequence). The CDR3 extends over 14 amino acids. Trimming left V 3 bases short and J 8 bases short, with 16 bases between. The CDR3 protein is CASSFSSYQVGYTF. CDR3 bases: TGTGCCAGCAGTTTTAGTAGCTACCAAGTGGGCTACACCTTC.

CDR3: CASSLLFGQGANQPQHF. The CDR3 DNA sequence: TGTGCCAGCAGTTTATTATTCGGGCAGGGCGCAAATCAGCCCCAGCATTTT. The chain has TRBV28 and TRBJ1-5; the D gene is possibly TRBD1 (5 bases). CDR3 length: 17 residues. The germline V gene encodes CDR1 MDHEN and CDR2 SYDVKM. The V and J ends lost 1 base and 4 bases respectively, with 17 bases between them. Based on the CDR3 plus reference TRBV28 and TRBJ1-5, the full variable domain is DVKVTQSSRYLVKRTGEKVFLECVQDMDHENMFWYRQDPGLGLRLIYFSYDVKMKEKGDIPEGYSVSREKKERFSLILESASTNQTSMYLCASSLLFGQGANQPQHFGDGTRLSIL.

The CDR3 protein is CASSPNSRDRGLSICTDTQYF. CDR3 bases: TGTGCCAGCAGCCCAAATTCCCGGGACAGGGGGTTGAGTATTTGCACAGATACGCAGTATTTT. This rearrangement joins TRBV28 to TRBJ2-3, with 11 nucleotides matching TRBD1. The CDR3 loop spans 21 amino acids. From germline, CDR1 is MDHEN and CDR2 SYDVKM. The ends lost 6 bases at V and 1 base at J; junction bases unmatched: 21. Using reference TRBV28 and TRBJ2-3 for the parts outside the CDR3, the full variable domain is DVKVTQSSRYLVKRTGEKVFLECVQDMDHENMFWYRQDPGLGLRLIYFSYDVKMKEKGDIPEGYSVSREKKERFSLILESASTNQTSMYLCASSPNSRDRGLSICTDTQYFGPGTRLTVL.

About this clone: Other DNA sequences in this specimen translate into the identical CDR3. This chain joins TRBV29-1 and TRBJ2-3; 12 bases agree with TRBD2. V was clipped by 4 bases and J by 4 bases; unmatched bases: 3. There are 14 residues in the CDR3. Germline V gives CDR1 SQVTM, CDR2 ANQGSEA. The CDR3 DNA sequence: TGCAGCGTTGGCCTAGCGGGGGGGTCAGATACGCAGTATTTT. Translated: CSVGLAGGSDTQYF.